Following are 28 T cell receptor beta chains from one sample sequenced in a study of T cells in Graves' hyperthyroidism and ophthalmopathy. Amplification of TCR beta CDR3 regions used RNA as the template. When the TCR CDR3 underwent first-round RT-PCR, the HTBI primer set was used. A single record per CDR3 protein comes from TCRdb applying MiXCR to the multiplex PCR reads. Among some 380,000 distinct CDR3 sequences listed, around an eighth were seen once. The source material was blood. These receptors came from a man younger than 40 with Graves' hyperthyroidism that later progressed to Graves' ophthalmopathy.

This clonotype was counted ten times or more. The V gene is TRBV7-6, the J gene TRBJ2-7; D may be TRBD1 (6 bases). Trimming stripped 6 bases from V and 6 bases from J, with 15 bases between. There are 13 residues in the CDR3. Per germline, CDR1 SGHVS and CDR2 FNYEAQ. The CDR3 loop is CASSIDGGPEQYF. For the CDR3, the DNA is TGTGCCAGCAGTATCGATGGGGGCCCCGAGCAGTACTTC. The complete variable domain, with remaining parts taken from reference TRBV7-6 and TRBJ2-7, reads GAGVSQSPRYKVTKRGQDVALRCDPISGHVSLYWYRQALGQGPEFLTYFNYEAQQDKSGLPNDRFSAERPEGSISTLTIQRTEQRDSAMYRCASSIDGGPEQYFGPGTRLTVT.

In this sample, this clonotype turned up many times. The gene calls are TRBV6-7 and TRBJ2-5; no clear D gene. TRBV6-7 falls under the ORF class, with uncertain function. The CDR3 has 16 residues. With 4 bases removed from V and 2 bases from J, the gap between germline ends came to 17 bases. The CDR3 DNA sequence: TGTGCCAGCAGTTTACCAAATGCAGGCGCACAAGAGACCCAGTACTTC. Translated: CASSLPNAGAQETQYF.

This clonotype was observed a handful of times. The CDR3 sequence is CASSPKFDGYTF. The CDR3 nucleotides read TGCGCCAGCAGCCCTAAGTTCGATGGCTACACCTTC. This chain links TRBV5-1 with TRBJ1-2; D call uncertain. Germline CDR1 is SGHRS and CDR2 is YFSETQ. V was shortened by 4 bases and J by 6 bases, with 10 bases between the two germline ends. CDR3 length: 12 residues.

The genes are TRBV2 and TRBJ2-2, with 8 bases aligning to TRBD1. V lost 8 bases, J lost 5 bases, and 4 bases stayed unmatched. The CDR3 sequence is 13 residues long. Germline V lookup: CDR1 SNHLY, CDR2 FYNNEI. For the CDR3, the DNA is TGTGCCAGCCAGACAGGGGATACCGGGGAGCTGTTTTTT. It encodes CASQTGDTGELFF.

This clonotype was seen only a few times. The chain carries TRBV27 and TRBJ2-5, with TRBD1 as a possible D gene (6 bases). The V gene's germline CDR1 is MNHEY and CDR2 SMNVEV (reference sequence). V shed 0 bases and J shed 5 bases, with 10 bases lying between them. This CDR3 comprises 14 residues. The CDR3 sequence is CASSLSQGLETQYF. In DNA, the CDR3 is TGTGCCAGCAGTTTATCACAGGGTTTGGAGACCCAGTACTTC.

The gene calls are TRBV6-1 and TRBJ2-7; D unclear. CDR1 and CDR2 from the germline V gene are MNHNS and SASEGT. The CDR3 sequence is 15 residues long. V was cut by 7 bases and J by 1 base, with 17 bases left in between. CDR3: CASTEGNNPSYEQYF. The DNA of the CDR3 is TGTGCCAGCACCGAAGGAAATAACCCATCCTACGAGCAGTACTTC.

This clonotype was seen a handful of times. This CDR3 reads CASSQTDFGGYTF. The CDR3 DNA reads as TGTGCCAGCAGCCAAACAGATTTTGGCGGCTACACCTTC. The V and J genes are TRBV5-8 and TRBJ1-2; D is undetermined. The V and J ends lost 4 bases and 8 bases respectively, with 15 bases between them. The CDR3 length is 13 residues. CDR1 and CDR2 (germline): SGHTS, YDEGEE.

This clonotype turned up a few times. V is TRBV7-6 and J is TRBJ2-3; maybe TRBD2 (5 bases). The CDR3 spans 14 residues. V lost 2 bases and J 3 bases, leaving 9 bases between the germline ends. From germline, CDR1 is SGHVS and CDR2 FNYEAQ. The DNA of the CDR3 is TGTGCCAGCAGCTTAAACGGGGAGACAGATACGCAGTATTTT. Its translation is CASSLNGETDTQYF.

In this sample, this clonotype turned up a few times. The gene calls are TRBV5-1 and TRBJ1-1; D possibly corresponds to TRBD1 (5 bases). The V gene's germline CDR1 is SGHRS and CDR2 YFSETQ. The CDR3 runs 14 residues. V dropped 7 bases and J dropped 3 bases, with 16 bases sitting between them. Here the CDR3 DNA reads TGCGCCAGCGCATACCAGGGAGTGCACACTGAAGCTTTCTTT. Its translation is CASAYQGVHTEAFF.

Ten or more counts support this clonotype. V gene TRBV20-1 combines with J gene TRBJ2-1; 7 nucleotides match TRBD2. Germline V gene sequence: CDR1 DFQATT, CDR2 SNEGSKA (reference sequence). The length of the CDR3 is 16 residues. Unmatched junction bases numbered 11, after V lost 6 bases and J lost 0 bases. The CDR3 nucleotides are TGCAGTGCGGGGGGGGGGTTTTCAAGCTCCTACAATGAGCAGTTCTTC. Its protein product is CSAGGGFSSSYNEQFF.

The rearrangement links TRBV2 to TRBJ2-2; tentatively, D is TRBD2 (7 bases). Looked up from germline, CDR1 is SNHLY and CDR2 is FYNNEI. This CDR3 has 15 residues. The ends were cut back, 11 bases at V and 2 bases at J, with 18 bases in the middle. CDR3 sequence: CAGTDGGTNTGELFF. CDR3 in DNA: TGTGCCGGTACAGACGGGGGGACAAACACCGGGGAGCTGTTTTTT.

This clonotype was detected many times. This chain joins TRBV2 and TRBJ1-5, with 7 bases lining up with TRBD1. CDR1 and CDR2 from the germline V gene are SNHLY and FYNNEI. This CDR3 has 14 amino acids. The V segment lost 8 bases and the J segment 0 bases; nucleotides outside the gene matches: 4. Here the CDR3 reads CASVGQNSNQPQHF. CDR3 bases: TGTGCCAGCGTGGGACAGAATAGCAATCAGCCCCAGCATTTT.

The rearrangement links TRBV19 to TRBJ2-6, with 7 positions matching TRBD1. Per germline, CDR1 LNHDA and CDR2 SQIVND (reference sequence). This CDR3 contains 16 residues. J gave up 0 bases and V 4 bases, and 3 bases lay outside the gene matches. The CDR3 DNA follows: TGTGCCAGTAGTACCGGGACAGTCTCTGGGGCCAACGTCCTGACTTTC. This gives the protein CASSTGTVSGANVLTF.

In its sample, this clonotype was seen many times. This chain links TRBV2 with TRBJ1-6, with D perhaps matching TRBD1 (5 bases). Germline CDR1 and CDR2: SNHLY and FYNNEI. The CDR3 is 16 amino acids. Deletions cut 6 bases from V and 6 bases from J, with 18 bases between. This chain's CDR3 is CASRGATFGPNSPLHF. CDR3 nucleotide sequence: TGTGCCAGCAGAGGGGCCACCTTCGGGCCTAATTCACCCCTCCACTTT. Full variable domain (outside the CDR3, taken from reference TRBV2 and TRBJ1-6): EPEVTQTPSHQVTQMGQEVILRCVPISNHLYFYWYRQILGQKVEFLVSFYNNEISEKSEIFDDQFSVERPDGSNFTLKIRSTKLEDSAMYFCASRGATFGPNSPLHFGNGTRLTVT.

The rearrangement links TRBV20-1 to TRBJ2-4; TRBD2 aligns across 10 bases. The CDR3 totals 15 residues. Germline V gene lookup returns CDR1 DFQATT and CDR2 SNEGSKA (reference sequence). The trim removed 3 bases at V and 7 bases at J, leaving 9 bases unmatched. The CDR3 nucleotides read TGCAGTGCTAGTAGCGGGGGGCCCCAGGTTAACATTCAGTACTTC. The encoded protein is CSASSGGPQVNIQYF.

This clonotype showed up many times. The chain has TRBV2 and TRBJ2-3; D gene uncertain. Germline assignment: CDR1 SNHLY and CDR2 FYNNEI. This CDR3 has 13 amino acids. Trimming removed 10 bases at V and 2 bases at J, with 13 bases between. CDR3 loop: CATHNGFTDTQYF. CDR3 sequence (DNA): TGTGCCACCCACAACGGGTTCACAGATACGCAGTATTTT.

The chain uses TRBV9 and TRBJ2-3, with 10 bases lining up with TRBD2. Germline trimming cut 0 bases from V and 5 bases from J; bases unmatched to any gene: 3. This CDR3 comprises 15 residues. Germline loops: CDR1 SGDLS, CDR2 YYNGEE. The chain's CDR3 is CASSVEGLALDTQYF. The CDR3, as DNA: TGTGCCAGCAGCGTAGAGGGACTAGCGTTAGATACGCAGTATTTT.

The chain employs TRBV20-1 and TRBJ2-7; 8 nucleotides line up with TRBD1. CDR1 and CDR2 from the germline V gene are DFQATT and SNEGSKA (reference sequence). This CDR3 has 13 residues. Trimming removed 2 bases from V and 6 bases from J; junction bases left unmatched: 6. The CDR3 loop reads CSARQGASPEQYF. CDR3 in DNA: TGCAGTGCTAGACAGGGGGCATCACCCGAGCAGTACTTC.

This clonotype was counted at least ten times. The rearrangement links TRBV7-9 to TRBJ2-5; 9 positions agree with TRBD1. Trimming removed 4 bases from V and 5 bases from J; junction bases left unmatched: 8. Germline CDR1 SEHNR, CDR2 FQNEAQ (reference sequence). The CDR3 has 15 amino acids. This CDR3 is CASSSRNRGLETQYF. CDR3 nucleotide sequence: TGTGCCAGCAGCTCTCGGAACAGGGGGCTCGAGACCCAGTACTTC.

This clonotype was detected many times. This chain joins TRBV20-1 and TRBJ1-5; D not resolved. The germline V gene encodes CDR1 DFQATT and CDR2 SNEGSKA (reference sequence). The CDR3 extends over 14 amino acids. V dropped 0 bases and J dropped 8 bases, with 14 bases sitting between them. The CDR3: CSARESGSFKPQHF. The DNA for the CDR3 is TGCAGTGCTAGAGAGTCCGGCAGTTTTAAGCCCCAGCATTTT.

Only a few counts were recorded for this clonotype. V and J are TRBV9 and TRBJ2-1; D is possibly TRBD2 (6 bases). The CDR3 extends over 13 amino acids. The germline gives CDR1 SGDLS, CDR2 YYNGEE. V was cut by 2 bases and J by 10 bases, with 13 bases left in between. The CDR3: CASSVSGLREQFF. CDR3 sequence (DNA): TGTGCCAGCAGCGTTAGCGGACTACGAGAGCAGTTCTTC.

The chain recombines TRBV10-3 with TRBJ2-5; 9 nucleotides agree with TRBD1. Per the germline V gene, CDR1 is ENHRY and CDR2 is SYGVKD. The CDR3 loop spans 16 amino acids. Losses at the gene ends were 3 bases for V and 5 bases for J; bases not matched to a gene: 10. This CDR3 is CAISDLGTGLGETQYF. The CDR3 DNA is TGTGCCATCAGTGACCTGGGGACAGGGTTGGGGGAGACCCAGTACTTC.

This clonotype was recorded at least ten times. The V gene is TRBV6-1, the J gene TRBJ2-3; D unresolved. Per germline, CDR1 MNHNS and CDR2 SASEGT. This CDR3 comprises 13 residues. V lost 4 bases and J lost 9, with 14 bases in between. CDR3 region: CASSGSADGTQYF. CDR3 coding DNA: TGTGCCAGCAGTGGATCGGCGGACGGGACGCAGTATTTT.

This clonotype appeared many times. The chain carries TRBV20-1 and TRBJ2-1, with a tentative D call TRBD1 (5 bases). The CDR3 contains 14 residues. V was cut by 4 bases and J by 2 bases, with 12 bases left in between. Looked up from germline, CDR1 is DFQATT and CDR2 is SNEGSKA (reference sequence). CDR3 residues: CSATDQGTYNEQFF. As DNA, the CDR3 is TGCAGTGCTACGGACCAGGGCACCTACAATGAGCAGTTCTTC.

This clonotype was detected many times. V usage is TRBV7-9 and J usage is TRBJ2-7; D uncertain. V was trimmed by 5 bases and J by 0 bases, leaving 26 bases between them. The CDR3 consists of 19 residues. Germline V gene lookup returns CDR1 SEHNR and CDR2 FQNEAQ (reference sequence). CDR3 amino acids: CASSASLPRGHGSSYEQYF. Written as DNA, the CDR3 is TGTGCCAGCAGCGCCAGTCTCCCCAGAGGCCACGGTAGCTCCTACGAGCAGTACTTC.

The rearrangement links TRBV29-1 to TRBJ1-5, with D possibly matching TRBD1 (6 bases). V lost 1 base, J lost 5 bases, and 9 bases lay in between. The CDR3 spans 13 residues. Germline CDR1 and CDR2: SQVTM and ANQGSEA. The CDR3 is CSVEVGADQPQHF. As DNA, the CDR3 is TGCAGCGTTGAAGTGGGGGCTGATCAGCCCCAGCATTTT.

In its sample, this clonotype was seen many times. CDR3 sequence reads: CASSLQGGSNSPLHF. CDR3 nucleotide sequence: TGTGCCAGCAGCCTACAGGGAGGAAGTAATTCACCCCTCCACTTT. The chain uses TRBV7-8 and TRBJ1-6; tentative D call: TRBD1 (6 bases). The CDR3 spans 15 residues. CDR1 is SGHVS and CDR2 is FQNEAQ in the germline V gene. The V end was cut by 5 bases, the J end by 6 bases, with 14 bases between.

This clonotype was seen many times. The chain couples TRBV25-1 to TRBJ1-1; 7 nucleotides agree with TRBD1. The CDR3 has 18 amino acids. The V gene end was trimmed by 5 bases and the J gene end by 8 bases; junction bases not matched to a gene: 23. Germline CDR1 reads MGHDK; CDR2 reads SYGVNS. The chain's CDR3 is CASSNLPLGQVRQTEAFF. The CDR3 nucleotides are TGTGCCAGCAGTAACCTCCCCCTTGGACAGGTCCGGCAGACAGAAGCTTTCTTT.